The 25 T cell receptor beta chains presented below share a single source sample, sequenced in a study of technical replicates of blood from a handful of donors. The table came from immunoSEQ multiplex PCR; TCRdb's copy has only in-frame clones and leaves some out. The data contain about 59,000 clones, over 85% of them singletons. The sequenced sample was PBMCs. The receptors originated from a human donor in good health. Some clones in this sample may be carry-over from other donors' samples.

Here the CDR3 DNA reads TGTGCCAGCAGCTCCAACCGGGAAGCGGGTAAAGGGCAGTACTTC. Protein product: CASSSNREAGKGQYF. J is TRBJ2-7 and V is TRBV7-2, with a possible D match to TRBD2 (6 bases). V was cut by 4 bases and J by 9 bases, with 22 bases left in between. The CDR3 spans 15 residues. Germline V CDR1 and CDR2: SGHTA, FQGNSA. Drawing the rest from reference TRBV7-2 and TRBJ2-7, the complete variable domain is GAGVSQSPSNKVTEKGKDVELRCDPISGHTALYWYRQSLGQGLEFLIYFQGNSAPDKSGLPSDRFSAERTGGSVSTLTIQRTQQEDSAVYLCASSSNREAGKGQYFGPGTRLTVT.

The chain uses TRBV6-1 and TRBJ2-7; possible D gene TRBD2, 6 bases. In germline, CDR1 is MNHNS, CDR2 SASEGT. V gave up 6 bases and J gave up 2 bases, with 14 bases separating them. This CDR3 has 14 residues. The DNA of the CDR3 is TGTGCCAGCAGATTGGGACTTGAGGCCTACGAGCAGTACTTC. It yields the protein CASRLGLEAYEQYF.

This sequence joins TRBV5-1 and TRBJ2-5; TRBD2 matches at 12 bases. CDR3 length: 16 amino acids. The V segment lost 0 bases and the J segment 0 bases; nucleotides outside the gene matches: 0. In germline, CDR1 is SGHRS, CDR2 YFSETQ. The CDR3: CASSLGLAGDQETQYF. The CDR3 bases are TGCGCCAGCAGCTTGGGACTAGCGGGGGACCAAGAGACCCAGTACTTC.

V usage is TRBV29-1 and J usage is TRBJ2-3; TRBD2 aligns across 7 bases. Germline V lookup: CDR1 SQVTM, CDR2 ANQGSEA. V lost 6 bases, J lost 5 bases, and 20 bases stayed unmatched. The CDR3 consists of 17 residues. The CDR3, as DNA: TGCAGCGTCGTACTTACTCTGGGGGGAGGGCCGATAGATACGCAGTATTTT. This gives the protein CSVVLTLGGGPIDTQYF.

For this clone: A junction boundary mismatches the germline segment, possibly from a read error. V is TRBV7-9 and J is TRBJ2-3; TRBD2 aligns across 9 bases. The CDR3 is made up of 14 amino acids. Germline CDR1 SEHNR, CDR2 FQNEAQ (reference sequence). In DNA, the CDR3 is TGTGCCAGCAGCCTAGCGGGACTCACAGATACGCAGTATTTT. Its translation: CASSLAGLTDTQYF.

The chain is built from TRBV7-2 and TRBJ2-7; D is perhaps TRBD2 (6 bases). This CDR3 is 15 amino acids long. V was clipped by 4 bases and J by 0 bases, with 13 bases between them. CDR1 SGHTA and CDR2 FQGNSA come from the germline V gene. The CDR3 DNA sequence: TGTGCCAGCAGCTCACAAGGAGGGATCTCCTACGAGCAGTACTTC. This codes for CASSSQGGISYEQYF.

The chain uses TRBV5-1 and TRBJ2-3; D uncertain. The length of the CDR3 is 15 residues. CDR1 is SGHRS, CDR2 YFSETQ, per germline. V was shortened by 0 bases and J by 0 bases, with 8 bases between the two germline ends. The CDR3 sequence is CASSLVPPSTDTQYF. In DNA, the CDR3 is TGCGCCAGCAGCTTGGTTCCCCCTAGCACAGATACGCAGTATTTT.

The V gene is TRBV4-2, the J gene TRBJ1-4; tentatively, D is TRBD1 (6 bases). Trimming took off 0 bases at V and 3 bases at J, with 14 bases between the two ends. Germline loops: CDR1 LGHNA, CDR2 YNFKEQ. The CDR3 length is 17 residues. For the CDR3, the DNA is TGTGCCAGCAGCCAAGAAATTCTACAGGGCTCTAATGAAAAACTGTTTTTT. This codes for CASSQEILQGSNEKLFF.

The V and J genes are TRBV5-1 and TRBJ2-7, with 8 bases lining up with TRBD2. CDR1 is SGHRS and CDR2 is YFSETQ in the germline V gene. V gave up 2 bases and J gave up 5 bases; unmatched junction bases: 6. The CDR3 is made up of 14 amino acids. CDR3 nucleotide sequence: TGCGCCAGCAGCTTTTACAGCGGGAGCAACGAGCAGTACTTC. It codes for CASSFYSGSNEQYF.

The rearrangement joins TRBV4-2 to TRBJ2-7; TRBD1 aligns across 7 bases. The CDR3 sequence is 17 residues long. V shed 4 bases, J shed 3 bases, and the junction held 15 bases outside the gene matches. Germline V gives CDR1 LGHNA, CDR2 YNFKEQ. CDR3 in DNA: TGTGCCAGCAGCCCGCTAAAGTCGGGACAGAGTTACTACGAGCAGTACTTC. It codes for CASSPLKSGQSYYEQYF.

This chain connects TRBV6-1 to TRBJ1-2; 11 bases align to TRBD1. The CDR3 runs 15 residues. The V gene's germline CDR1 is MNHNS and CDR2 SASEGT. V dropped 6 bases and J dropped 8; count of bases not matched to a gene: 11. This CDR3 reads CASRAPGTGGYGYTF. The CDR3 bases are TGTGCCAGCAGGGCCCCCGGGACAGGGGGATACGGCTACACCTTC.

V is TRBV7-2 and J is TRBJ2-5; TRBD2 matches 8 bases. Germline CDR1 SGHTA, CDR2 FQGNSA. J gave up 6 bases and V 2 bases, and 8 bases lay outside the gene matches. This CDR3 is built from 15 residues. The chain's CDR3 is CASSLSSGDGKTQYF. The CDR3 DNA is TGTGCCAGCAGCTTAAGTAGCGGGGATGGAAAGACCCAGTACTTC.

In this sample, this clone turned up once. The chain recombines TRBV5-4 with TRBJ2-7, with 11 nucleotides matching TRBD2. CDR1 and CDR2 from the germline V gene are SGHNT and YYREEE (reference sequence). The ends lost 4 bases at V and 0 bases at J; junction bases unmatched: 6. The CDR3 has 16 amino acids. The CDR3 nucleotides are TGTGCCAGCAGCGCCACTAGCGGGAGCAACTCCTACGAGCAGTACTTC. This encodes CASSATSGSNSYEQYF.

The chain recombines TRBV5-4 with TRBJ2-5; 9 bases fit TRBD1. CDR1 and CDR2 (germline): SGHNT, YYREEE (reference sequence). Trimming at V came to 5 bases and at J to 5 bases, leaving 7 bases not matched to a gene. The CDR3 contains 14 residues. The CDR3: CASRPWDRVETQYF. The CDR3 DNA sequence: TGTGCCAGCAGACCCTGGGACAGGGTGGAGACCCAGTACTTC.

The chain employs TRBV6-5 and TRBJ2-7; D might be TRBD2 (6 bases). Germline loops: CDR1 MNHEY, CDR2 SVGAGI. The V end lost 0 bases, the J end lost 1 base, and 7 bases lay between the germline ends. This CDR3 region has 14 residues. CDR3 DNA sequence: TGTGCCAGCAGTTACTCTAGCGGATCCTACGAGCAGTACTTC. Translated, it gives CASSYSSGSYEQYF.

V usage is TRBV9 and J usage is TRBJ1-2, with 7 bases lining up with TRBD1. The CDR3 runs to 13 residues. Trimming removed 4 bases from V and 4 bases from J; junction bases left unmatched: 4. Germline V gene lookup returns CDR1 SGDLS and CDR2 YYNGEE. CDR3 coding DNA: TGTGCCAGCAGCCGGGGACAGTCCTATGGCTACACCTTC. Translation gives CASSRGQSYGYTF.

This clone appeared a single time. This sequence joins TRBV6-1 and TRBJ1-2; a possible D gene is TRBD1 (6 bases). The CDR3 sequence is 13 residues long. V dropped 10 bases and J dropped 5 bases, with 17 bases sitting between them. Germline V CDR1 and CDR2: MNHNS, SASEGT. The CDR3 DNA follows: TGTGCCACCCCGGGCAGGGGTCGATATGGCTACACCTTC. It codes for CATPGRGRYGYTF.

The chain carries TRBV7-9 and TRBJ2-2, with no clear D. CDR1 is SEHNR and CDR2 is FQNEAQ in the germline V gene (reference sequence). This CDR3 spans 14 amino acids. Deletions cut 2 bases from V and 4 bases from J, with 8 bases between. CDR3 loop: CASSLPRTTGELFF. The CDR3 DNA reads as TGTGCCAGCAGCTTACCCAGAACCACCGGGGAGCTGTTTTTT.

The CDR3 spells CAWRGLTYNEQFF. DNA for the CDR3: TGTGCCTGGAGGGGCTTGACCTACAATGAGCAGTTCTTC. The chain has TRBV30 and TRBJ2-1; D is undetermined. Per germline, CDR1 GTSNPN and CDR2 SVGIG (reference sequence). This CDR3 comprises 13 residues. Between the trimmed V and J ends, which lost 3 bases and 2 bases, there was a span of 8 bases.

This chain links TRBV21-1 with TRBJ1-6. TRBV21-1 is a pseudogene segment. This CDR3 comprises 13 residues. This CDR3 is CASRRGAHWALHF. The CDR3 DNA reads as TGTGCCAGCCGGAGGGGTGCGCATTGGGCCCTCCACTTT.

This rearrangement joins TRBV27 to TRBJ2-5, with 10 bases identical to TRBD2. The CDR3 spans 15 residues. V lost 5 bases and J lost 5; bases outside the gene matches: 8. Germline V gives CDR1 MNHEY, CDR2 SMNVEV (reference sequence). The CDR3, as DNA: TGTGCCAGCAGTCCAGGACTAGCGGAGGGGGAGACCCAGTACTTC. Its translation is CASSPGLAEGETQYF.

The rearrangement joins TRBV7-9 to TRBJ2-7, with 8 bases aligning to TRBD2. The CDR3 has 16 residues. Germline CDR1 reads SEHNR; CDR2 reads FQNEAQ (reference sequence). The V segment lost 4 bases and the J segment 0 bases; nucleotides outside the gene matches: 8. DNA of the CDR3: TGTGCCAGCAGCTCCCGCGCCGGGACTAGCTCCTACGAGCAGTACTTC. It codes for CASSSRAGTSSYEQYF.

This chain links TRBV19 with TRBJ2-7; weak D call: TRBD1 (6 bases). The V and J ends lost 7 bases and 2 bases respectively, with 18 bases between them. The CDR3 is made up of 15 amino acids. CDR1 LNHDA and CDR2 SQIVND come from the germline V gene (reference sequence). CDR3 DNA: TGTGCCAGTATGGCCAGGGGCCCAGGGACCTACGAGCAGTACTTC. Amino acids: CASMARGPGTYEQYF. Using reference TRBV19 and TRBJ2-7 for the parts outside the CDR3, the full variable domain is DGGITQSPKYLFRKEGQNVTLSCEQNLNHDAMYWYRQDPGQGLRLIYYSQIVNDFQKGDIAEGYSVSREKKESFPLTVTSAQKNPTAFYLCASMARGPGTYEQYFGPGTRLTVT.

The chain joins TRBV30 to TRBJ2-1; 8 nucleotides line up with TRBD1. The CDR3 has 15 amino acids. Germline CDR1 and CDR2: GTSNPN and SVGIG (reference sequence). The V segment lost 2 bases and the J segment 5 bases; nucleotides outside the gene matches: 8. This CDR3 is CAWSSQGQANNEQFF. The CDR3, as DNA: TGTGCCTGGAGTTCTCAGGGACAGGCAAACAATGAGCAGTTCTTC. Filled out from reference TRBV30 and TRBJ2-1, the complete variable domain reads SQTIHQWPATLVQPVGSPLSLECTVEGTSNPNLYWYRQAAGRGLQLLFYSVGIGQISSEVPQNLSASRPQDRQFILSSKKLLLSDSGFYLCAWSSQGQANNEQFFGPGTRLTVL.

The chain recombines TRBV7-9 with TRBJ1-1; D is perhaps TRBD1 (5 bases). The V end was cut by 1 base, the J end by 7 bases, with 7 bases between. There are 12 residues in the CDR3. CDR1 is SEHNR, CDR2 FQNEAQ, per germline (reference sequence). The CDR3 DNA reads as TGTGCCAGCAGCTTAGTGGGGCTTGAAGCTTTCTTT. This encodes CASSLVGLEAFF.